One and the same sample provided the 27 T cell receptor beta chains below, sequenced in a study of CD8+ T cells in alopecia areata. After isolation, RNA underwent reverse transcription to generate cDNA as the sequencing template. Clones were sequenced by immunoSEQ multiplex PCR, and TCRdb holds only the in-frame ones, with some missing. This sample has about 140,000 clones, with around 49% found just once. Here the sequenced sample was CD4+ T cells sorted from blood, taken at week 0. The receptors here all came from a human donor with alopecia areata.

This sequence joins TRBV25-1 and TRBJ2-5; a possible D gene is TRBD1 (6 bases). In germline, CDR1 is MGHDK, CDR2 SYGVNS. The length of the CDR3 is 12 residues. Trimming cost V 6 bases and J 5 bases, with 10 bases left between them. In nucleotides, the CDR3 is TGTGCCAGCAGCCCAGGGGCGGAGACCCAGTACTTC. Its protein is CASSPGAETQYF.

The rearrangement links TRBV27 to TRBJ2-7, with 11 positions matching TRBD2. Germline V gene lookup returns CDR1 MNHEY and CDR2 SMNVEV (reference sequence). V lost 3 bases to trimming and J lost 0 bases; unmatched junction nucleotides: 10. This CDR3 spans 18 amino acids. This CDR3 is CASSFAATGLADSYEQYF. The CDR3 DNA is TGTGCCAGCAGTTTCGCGGCTACGGGACTAGCGGACTCCTACGAGCAGTACTTC.

The chain carries TRBV7-3 and TRBJ2-1; TRBD2 agrees at 9 bases. From germline, CDR1 is SGHTA and CDR2 FQGTGA. This CDR3 contains 16 residues. Trimming at V came to 4 bases and at J to 4 bases, leaving 8 bases not matched to a gene. CDR3 bases: TGTGCCAGCAGCTCCCTGACTAGCGGAGCATACAATGAGCAGTTCTTC. It translates to CASSSLTSGAYNEQFF.

J is TRBJ2-4 and V is TRBV5-1; the D gene is possibly TRBD2 (6 bases). The germline V and J ends were trimmed by 4 bases and 0 bases, with 14 bases remaining between them. CDR3 size: 16 residues. Germline loops: CDR1 SGHRS, CDR2 YFSETQ. As DNA, the CDR3 is TGCGCCAGCAGCCAGGGAGGTTCCATAGCCAAAAACATTCAGTACTTC. Translation: CASSQGGSIAKNIQYF.

V usage is TRBV7-8 and J usage is TRBJ2-2, with D perhaps matching TRBD2 (6 bases). The V end was cut by 7 bases, the J end by 8 bases, with 20 bases between. There are 15 residues in the CDR3. Germline V gives CDR1 SGHVS, CDR2 FQNEAQ. The CDR3 sequence is CASIPLALASGELFF. DNA for the CDR3: TGTGCCAGCATCCCGCTAGCGCTTGCCAGTGGGGAGCTGTTTTTT. The entire variable domain, with the rest obtained from reference TRBV7-8 and TRBJ2-2, is as follows: GAGVSQSPRYKVAKRGQDVALRCDPISGHVSLFWYQQALGQGPEFLTYFQNEAQLDKSGLPSDRFFAERPEGSVSTLKIQRTQQEDSAVYLCASIPLALASGELFFGEGSRLTVL.

In DNA form, the CDR3 reads TGCGCCAGCAGCTTTCAAGCGGGAGGTACCAAGGTTGCAGATACGCAGTATTTT. It translates to CASSFQAGGTKVADTQYF. The chain couples TRBV5-1 to TRBJ2-3; 9 positions agree with TRBD2. This CDR3 is 18 amino acids long. Germline assignment: CDR1 SGHRS and CDR2 YFSETQ. V gave up 2 bases and J gave up 4 bases; unmatched junction bases: 14.

The rearrangement uses TRBV2 and TRBJ2-1; 12 bases agree with TRBD2. This CDR3 region has 16 residues. The ends lost 6 bases at V and 0 bases at J; junction bases unmatched: 3. From germline, CDR1 is SNHLY and CDR2 FYNNEI. The CDR3 loop reads CASRRLAGASYNEQFF. CDR3 sequence (DNA): TGTGCCAGCAGAAGACTAGCGGGAGCCTCCTACAATGAGCAGTTCTTC.

The gene calls are TRBV6-5 and TRBJ1-5; D gene ambiguous. Germline CDR1 reads MNHEY; CDR2 reads SVGAGI. V was trimmed by 5 bases and J by 6 bases, leaving 14 bases between them. This CDR3 is built from 14 residues. The CDR3 nucleotides are TGTGCCAGCAGTCCACGGGAAGAGACTCAGCCCCAGCATTTT. Translated, it gives CASSPREETQPQHF.

This clone was detected only a few times. The chain uses TRBV29-1 and TRBJ1-1; no clear D. The CDR3 has 12 residues. Germline assignment: CDR1 SQVTM and CDR2 ANQGSEA. V lost 2 bases, J lost 1 base, and 5 bases lay in between. DNA for the CDR3: TGCAGCGTTGAACCTAGGAACACTGAAGCTTTCTTT. Translating gives CSVEPRNTEAFF.

The chain links TRBV5-4 to TRBJ2-4; 8 bases are shared with TRBD1. Germline V CDR1 and CDR2: SGHNT, YYREEE (reference sequence). V trimming: 2 bases; J trimming: 6 bases; junction bases outside the gene matches: 4. This CDR3 has 14 residues. This CDR3 reads CASSFGDRRNIQYF. DNA for the CDR3: TGTGCCAGCAGCTTCGGGGACAGGAGAAACATTCAGTACTTC.

This chain links TRBV15 with TRBJ2-5; 7 bases agree with TRBD2. Trimming cost V 3 bases and J 2 bases; bases outside gene matches: 0. Germline V gene lookup returns CDR1 LNHNV and CDR2 YYDKDF (reference sequence). The CDR3 is 13 residues long. The CDR3 reads CATSRGLQETQYF. In DNA, the CDR3 is TGTGCCACCAGCAGGGGACTACAAGAGACCCAGTACTTC.

This clone appeared once. This chain joins TRBV29-1 and TRBJ1-2; D may be TRBD1 (6 bases). V was trimmed by 3 bases and J by 3 bases, leaving 8 bases between them. The germline V gene encodes CDR1 SQVTM and CDR2 ANQGSEA. The length of the CDR3 is 12 residues. CDR3 bases: TGCAGCGTTGACGACAGGCACTATGGCTACACCTTC. As protein: CSVDDRHYGYTF.

This clone was counted a few times. The chain links TRBV5-1 to TRBJ1-2; 8 bases match TRBD1. V dropped 5 bases and J dropped 6; count of bases not matched to a gene: 12. This CDR3 has 15 residues. Germline-derived CDR1 and CDR2 are SGHRS and YFSETQ. The CDR3, as DNA: TGCGCCAGCAGATCTCGACAGGGGAGGGAGGATGGCTACACCTTC. Translated, it gives CASRSRQGREDGYTF.

The V gene is TRBV30, the J gene TRBJ2-5; D unclear. V lost 3 bases to trimming and J lost 0 bases, with 11 bases between them. The germline gives CDR1 GTSNPN, CDR2 SVGIG (reference sequence). The CDR3 contains 14 residues. The CDR3 here is CAWSIDRNQETQYF. In DNA, the CDR3 is TGTGCCTGGAGCATAGACCGAAACCAAGAGACCCAGTACTTC.

J is TRBJ1-5 and V is TRBV30; no definite D call. Germline CDR1 reads GTSNPN; CDR2 reads SVGIG (reference sequence). This CDR3 has 13 amino acids. V was shortened by 1 base and J by 6 bases, with 10 bases between the two germline ends. Written as DNA, the CDR3 is TGTGCCTGGAGTGGGGGAAGGCGTCAGCCCCAGCATTTT. Its protein product is CAWSGGRRQPQHF.

In this sample, this clone turned up a few times. The rearrangement uses TRBV27 and TRBJ1-5; possibly TRBD1 for D (6 bases). Trimming left V 7 bases short and J 7 bases short, with 17 bases between. Germline CDR1 and CDR2: MNHEY and SMNVEV (reference sequence). The CDR3 is 14 amino acids. The DNA of the CDR3 is TGTGCCAGCACCGTAAGAGGGGGTACGCAGCCCCAGCATTTT. Translating gives CASTVRGGTQPQHF.

V usage is TRBV29-1 and J usage is TRBJ2-1, with D possibly being TRBD1 (6 bases). Trimming took 4 bases from V and 9 from J, leaving 16 bases between them. Germline V CDR1 and CDR2: SQVTM, ANQGSEA. The CDR3 runs 13 residues. CDR3: CSVVRQAFGEQFF. CDR3 coding DNA: TGCAGCGTTGTCAGACAGGCATTCGGTGAGCAGTTCTTC.

The gene calls are TRBV10-3 and TRBJ2-5; D remains unclear. Trimming pared 8 bases from V and 4 bases from J, leaving 14 bases between. This CDR3 is built from 13 residues. Germline V gene lookup returns CDR1 ENHRY and CDR2 SYGVKD. Here the CDR3 reads CAIQAAGRETQYF. In DNA, the CDR3 is TGTGCCATCCAGGCTGCAGGTCGAGAGACCCAGTACTTC.

The chain has TRBV5-5 and TRBJ1-2; 8 bases agree with TRBD1. Germline trimming cut 3 bases from V and 8 bases from J; bases unmatched to any gene: 6. Germline CDR1 reads SGHKS; CDR2 reads YYEKEE (reference sequence). The CDR3 length is 13 residues. The DNA of the CDR3 is TGTGCCAGCAGCTCTGGACAGGGAAGCGGCTACACCTTC. It is translated as CASSSGQGSGYTF.

In DNA, the CDR3 is TGTGCCAGCAGTCCCCGTCAGGCTGGACAGCCCCAGCATTTT. Amino acids: CASSPRQAGQPQHF. The chain combines TRBV6-5 with TRBJ1-5; D gene unclear. Trimming took 5 bases from V and 7 from J, leaving 15 bases between them. The V gene's germline CDR1 is MNHEY and CDR2 SVGAGI. The CDR3 consists of 14 residues.

This clone appeared a few times. The V call is TRBV27, the J call TRBJ2-7; 7 bases line up with TRBD2. CDR3 length equals 15 residues. CDR1 is MNHEY, CDR2 SMNVEV, per germline (reference sequence). Germline trimming cut 6 bases from V and 4 bases from J; bases unmatched to any gene: 12. CDR3: CASSEQQAGPYEQYF. The CDR3 nucleotides are TGTGCCAGCAGCGAACAACAAGCGGGACCTTACGAGCAGTACTTC.

This clone showed up just a few times. The V gene is TRBV5-1, the J gene TRBJ2-7, with a tentative D call TRBD1 (5 bases). V shed 3 bases and J shed 0 bases, with 16 bases lying between them. Germline-derived CDR1 and CDR2 are SGHRS and YFSETQ. There are 16 residues in the CDR3. The chain's CDR3 is CASSSFQGGVSYEQYF. CDR3 in DNA: TGCGCCAGCAGCTCGTTTCAGGGTGGGGTCTCCTACGAGCAGTACTTC.

In its sample, this clone was seen a few times. This chain uses TRBV10-3 with TRBJ2-3, with a tentative D call TRBD1 (5 bases). The V end was cut by 6 bases, the J end by 4 bases, with 11 bases between. This CDR3 spans 13 amino acids. Germline V CDR1 and CDR2: ENHRY, SYGVKD. The CDR3 bases are TGTGCCATCAGCAGGGCAGGGTCAGATACGCAGTATTTT. Its protein is CAISRAGSDTQYF.

The chain employs TRBV30 and TRBJ2-5; D is unresolved. In germline, CDR1 is GTSNPN, CDR2 SVGIG (reference sequence). Trimming shortened V by 7 bases and J by 13 bases, and 16 bases separated the two germline ends. This CDR3 is built from 10 residues. This CDR3 reads CAFRTRRPYF. CDR3 nucleotide sequence: TGTGCCTTTCGGACCCGCCGTCCGTACTTC.

This clone was observed a handful of times. V is TRBV4-1 and J is TRBJ2-5, with TRBD2 as a possible D gene (6 bases). V dropped 6 bases and J dropped 0 bases, with 14 bases sitting between them. The length of the CDR3 is 15 residues. CDR1 is MGHRA and CDR2 is YSYEKL in the germline V gene. Written as DNA, the CDR3 is TGCGCCAGCAGTGCCGCAGCGGGCCACCAAGAGACCCAGTACTTC. Encoded protein: CASSAAAGHQETQYF.

The rearrangement links TRBV2 to TRBJ1-5; D is undetermined. This CDR3 has 11 amino acids. The V end was cut by 6 bases, the J end by 11 bases, with 11 bases between. Germline CDR1 SNHLY, CDR2 FYNNEI. CDR3 sequence: CASRGTRSQHF. The CDR3 DNA sequence: TGTGCCAGCAGGGGCACTCGGTCCCAGCATTTT.

The chain employs TRBV29-1 and TRBJ2-3; 9 bases are shared with TRBD2. Germline V lookup: CDR1 SQVTM, CDR2 ANQGSEA. This CDR3 region has 16 residues. V was pared by 1 base and J by 0 bases, with 5 bases of the junction left unmatched. CDR3 nucleotides: TGCAGCGTTGAAGGCGGAGCGGGGGGTAGCACAGATACGCAGTATTTT. Its translation is CSVEGGAGGSTDTQYF.